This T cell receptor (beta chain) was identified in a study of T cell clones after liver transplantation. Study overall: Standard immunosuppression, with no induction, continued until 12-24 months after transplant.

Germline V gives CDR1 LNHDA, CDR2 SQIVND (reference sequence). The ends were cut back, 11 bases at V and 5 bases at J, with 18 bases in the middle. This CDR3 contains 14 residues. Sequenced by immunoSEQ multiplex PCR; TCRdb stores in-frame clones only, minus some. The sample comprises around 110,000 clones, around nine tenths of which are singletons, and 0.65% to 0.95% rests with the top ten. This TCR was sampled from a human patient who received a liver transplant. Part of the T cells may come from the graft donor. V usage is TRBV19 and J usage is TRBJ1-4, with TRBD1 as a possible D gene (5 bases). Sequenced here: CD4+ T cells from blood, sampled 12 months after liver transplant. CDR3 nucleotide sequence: TGTGCCTCGGCCAGGGTCAGAGAAAATGAAAAACTGTTTTTT. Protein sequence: CASARVRENEKLFF.